This T cell receptor beta chain was found in a study of T-cell memory formation after mild COVID-19. Study findings and constraints: Unconfirmed was the SARS-CoV-2 specificity of second-wave clones that peaked on day 37. There was a balanced CD4/CD8 profile in clones contracting day 15 to 85, and later expanders leaned CD4+.

TCRdb independently ran MiXCR on the 5' RACE reads; one entry per CDR3 protein. The table has roughly 400,000 distinct CDR3 sequences, roughly a quarter seen once; the top ten hold about 8.7%. Germline CDR1 reads DFQATT; CDR2 reads SNEGSKA (reference sequence). The V end was cut by 0 bases, the J end by 0 bases, with 11 bases between. The CDR3 runs 16 residues. Of note for this clonotype: What it binds is not known.

This clonotype was sampled from an adult woman who had mild COVID-19 (a few samples of this study predate the infection). Cell type and time point are not known. This chain connects TRBV20-1 to TRBJ2-2; a weak D match, TRBD2 (6 bases). Sequenced input: PBMCs or a T cell subset sorted from them (not recorded which). Here the CDR3 reads CSARDYGGANTGELFF. DNA for the CDR3: TGCAGTGCTAGAGATTACGGCGGGGCGAACACCGGGGAGCTGTTTTTT.